The T cell receptor (beta chain) under discussion was sequenced for a study of blood T cells in healthy people across ages. Study results and limitations: Not knowing donor CMV status may have confounded expanded clonotype changes.

Sample-barcoded 5' priming and a J-beta primer mix drove a second PCR of roughly 6 to 12 cycles. A template-switch adaptor with 12 random nucleotides tagged each cDNA molecule. TCRdb reanalysed the 5' RACE reads using MiXCR and keeps one entry per CDR3 protein. The sample holds roughly 800,000 distinct CDR3 sequences, around 25% seen once. Germline V lookup: CDR1 LGHDT, CDR2 YNNKEL (reference sequence). V was shortened by 7 bases and J by 4 bases, with 19 bases between the two germline ends. The CDR3 covers 16 residues. On this clonotype: Its antigen is not identified.

This sample was shared with a second study, whose subject was T cells of mothers and their children.

The sequence came from a boy between 10 and 17 years old in good health. V usage is TRBV3-1 and J usage is TRBJ1-4, with D possibly matching TRBD1 (5 bases). Sequences were obtained from blood. CDR3 coding DNA: TGTGCCAGCACCCCAAGGGGCGGGGGTCGTAATGAAAAACTGTTTTTT. Amino acids: CASTPRGGGRNEKLFF.